The rows below give T cell receptor beta chains drawn from one sample of a study of shared clonotypes between healthy human individuals. Here immunoSEQ multiplex PCR was the method, and the copy in TCRdb shows in-frame clones only, minus some. Among about 2.1 million clones, 85% to 95% were seen once, and the ten largest hold roughly 1.8%. Input material: naive CD8+ T cells from PBMCs. The receptors were sampled from a man younger than 35 in good health. Some clones in this sample may be carry-over from other donors' samples. Each CDR3 is given with its conserved first and last residue.

V	J	CDR3
TRBV7-9	TRBJ1-1	CASSKKTGATTEAFF
TRBV4-1	TRBJ2-7	CASSQDPGQGAYEQYF
TRBV27	TRBJ2-3	CASSLWGGDTQYF
TRBV18	TRBJ2-3	CASSPKGLAGELSTDTQYF
TRBV5-1	TRBJ2-7	CASSLEVWYEQYF
TRBV19	TRBJ1-1	CATEFGVGNTEAFF
TRBV7-9	TRBJ2-7	CASSLLYEQYF
TRBV11-3	TRBJ1-1	CASPDTMNTEAFF
TRBV28	TRBJ2-3	CASSTGTSGRARGDTQYF
TRBV6-5	TRBJ2-5	CASSYGVWAGQETQYF
TRBV30	TRBJ2-7	CAWSVRYEQYF
TRBV21-1	TRBJ2-1	CASGRGGVRDEQFF
TRBV25-1	TRBJ2-3	CASSPSNPNTDTQYF
TRBV7-8	TRBJ2-7	CASSSPGEAAQYF
TRBV9	TRBJ2-5	CASSVGRYQETQYF
TRBV28	TRBJ2-4	CASSLDPDRLSTLAKNIQYF